This T cell receptor (beta chain) stems from a study of shared clonotypes between healthy human individuals. Both subsets, CD45RA+ naive and CD45RA-negative memory, were split from the CD4+ cells. Trimming removed 3 bases from V and 1 base from J, with 12 bases in between. This CDR3 contains 15 residues. The V gene's germline CDR1 is SGHNT and CDR2 YENEEA. Method: immunoSEQ multiplex PCR; TCRdb's copy keeps in-frame clones and lacks some. The sample consists of about 230,000 clones, under 80% of them appearing once. The sequenced sample was memory CD4+ T cells sorted from blood. Subset described: CD45RA-negative fraction. The source of this sequence is a man aged 30 to 39 in good health. V gene TRBV11-3 combines with J gene TRBJ2-5; D gene ambiguous. The CDR3 here is CASSLGLESQETQYF. The CDR3 region has the DNA TGTGCCAGCAGCTTGGGCCTCGAGAGCCAAGAGACCCAGTACTTC.